By proportion, the clone carrying this T cell receptor beta chain is medium-sized. This entry comes from a study of blood T cell repertoires in COVID-19. Measured with immunoSEQ multiplex PCR; TCRdb has only the in-frame clones, and not every one. This sample yields tens of thousands of clones, of which approximately 91% are seen a single time; roughly 10% belongs to the top ten. Germline V gene lookup returns CDR1 MNHEY and CDR2 SVGAGI. The CDR3 is made up of 15 amino acids. The V end was cut by 3 bases, the J end by 3 bases, with 12 bases between. The V call is TRBV6-5, the J call TRBJ2-1; TRBD2 might be the D (5 bases). The sequencing input was peripheral blood. This TCR was recovered from a woman older than 75 with acute or convalescent COVID-19. This chain's CDR3 is CASSYTRKLYNEQFF. CDR3 coding DNA: TGTGCCAGCAGTTATACTAGAAAGCTCTACAATGAGCAGTTCTTC.